The rows below give T cell receptor beta chains drawn from one sample of a study of blood T cell repertoires in COVID-19. Repertoires were generated with immunoSEQ multiplex PCR, while TCRdb's copy carries only in-frame clones and drops some. The sample comprises almost 90,000 clones, about nine tenths of which are singletons, and over 5.5% rests with the top ten. Sequencing was performed on peripheral blood. These receptors were taken from a young man with COVID-19, enrolled during active disease. CDR3s include the opening cysteine and the closing phenylalanine or tryptophan. A D gene is named only where the DNA matches it firmly. Size is omitted from some rows. Given values are once, few, many or a class for expanded clones.

v_gene	abundance	j_gene	d_gene	CDR3aa	CDR3nt
TRBV9	-	TRBJ2-1	TRBD1	CASSTSGTGGNEQFF	TGTGCCAGCAGTACCTCCGGGACAGGGGGCAATGAGCAGTTCTTC
TRBV6-6	-	TRBJ1-1	TRBD1	CASSLDRGPTEAFF	TGTGCCAGCAGTCTCGACAGGGGGCCAACTGAAGCTTTCTTT
TRBV30	-	TRBJ2-1	-	CAWAPRAYNEQFF	TGTGCCTGGGCCCCGCGGGCCTACAATGAGCAGTTCTTC
TRBV5-6	-	TRBJ2-1	-	CASSLGLGMRNEQFF	TGTGCCAGCAGCTTGGGACTAGGTATGAGGAATGAGCAGTTCTTC
TRBV15	-	TRBJ1-2	-	CATSRDTGRGLAYGYTF	TGTGCCACCAGCAGAGATACCGGGAGGGGATTGGCCTATGGCTACACCTTC
TRBV28	-	TRBJ2-1	-	CASSFSEGAYNEQFF	TGTGCCAGCAGTTTTTCGGAGGGAGCTTACAATGAGCAGTTCTTC
TRBV6-5	-	TRBJ2-7	TRBD2	CASSYVGGEQYF	TGTGCCAGCAGTTATGTGGGAGGGGAGCAGTACTTC
TRBV4-3	-	TRBJ1-1	-	CASSQETGVVTEAFF	TGCGCCAGCAGCCAAGAGACGGGGGTGGTCACTGAAGCTTTCTTT
TRBV29-1	-	TRBJ1-5	TRBD1	CSVGAQGVGQPQHF	TGCAGCGTTGGGGCACAGGGGGTAGGGCAGCCCCAGCATTTT
TRBV7-8	-	TRBJ2-7	TRBD1	CASSGRDRQTNEQYF	TGTGCCAGCAGCGGCCGGGACAGGCAAACGAACGAGCAGTACTTC
TRBV10-1	-	TRBJ2-7	TRBD2	CASSEGLAASYEQYF	TGCGCCAGCAGTGAGGGACTAGCGGCGTCCTACGAGCAGTACTTC
TRBV7-9	-	TRBJ2-2	TRBD1	CASSRGQFPNTGELFF	TGTGCCAGCAGCCGGGGACAGTTCCCGAACACCGGGGAGCTGTTTTTT
TRBV12-3/TRBV12-4	-	TRBJ2-7	-	CASATGYEQYF	TGTGCCAGCGCTACGGGCTACGAGCAGTACTTC
TRBV27	-	TRBJ2-7	TRBD1	CASSAGWGVAGGEGEQYF	TGTGCCAGCAGTGCGGGCTGGGGCGTAGCAGGGGGCGAAGGGGAGCAGTACTTC
TRBV10-3	-	TRBJ2-7	TRBD2	CALPSGRASREEQYF	TGTGCCTTACCTAGCGGGAGGGCCTCTCGGGAAGAGCAGTACTTC
TRBV19	-	TRBJ1-6	TRBD1	CASSIGQGPLHF	TGTGCCAGTAGTATCGGACAGGGTCCCCTCCACTTT
TRBV9	-	TRBJ2-7	TRBD1	CASSVGGTAYEQYF	TGTGCCAGCAGCGTAGGTGGGACAGCCTACGAGCAGTACTTC
TRBV28	-	TRBJ2-3	TRBD1	CASRDRDRGVFTDTQYF	TGTGCCAGCAGGGACCGGGACAGGGGAGTTTTCACAGATACGCAGTATTTT
TRBV11-2	-	TRBJ1-2	TRBD1	CASSLRPRGQVAFDYTF	TGTGCCAGCAGCTTGAGACCCCGGGGACAGGTCGCGTTCGACTACACCTTC
TRBV11-2	once	TRBJ2-1	TRBD2	CASSLGTSGVNEQFF	TGTGCCAGCAGCTTAGGGACTAGCGGAGTAAATGAGCAGTTCTTC
TRBV27	-	TRBJ2-7	-	CASSFRGARIYEQYF	TGTGCCAGCAGTTTTCGGGGGGCGCGAATCTACGAGCAGTACTTC
TRBV6-1	-	TRBJ1-6	-	CASSEAGPVGNSPLHF	TGTGCCAGCAGTGAAGCTGGGCCTGTAGGTAATTCACCCCTCCACTTT
TRBV6-6	-	TRBJ1-5	-	CASNKPGQQYNQPQHF	TGTGCCAGCAATAAACCGGGACAACAGTACAATCAGCCCCAGCATTTT
TRBV7-3	-	TRBJ1-1	TRBD1	CASSGQGSTEAFF	TGTGCCAGCAGCGGACAGGGGAGCACTGAAGCTTTCTTT